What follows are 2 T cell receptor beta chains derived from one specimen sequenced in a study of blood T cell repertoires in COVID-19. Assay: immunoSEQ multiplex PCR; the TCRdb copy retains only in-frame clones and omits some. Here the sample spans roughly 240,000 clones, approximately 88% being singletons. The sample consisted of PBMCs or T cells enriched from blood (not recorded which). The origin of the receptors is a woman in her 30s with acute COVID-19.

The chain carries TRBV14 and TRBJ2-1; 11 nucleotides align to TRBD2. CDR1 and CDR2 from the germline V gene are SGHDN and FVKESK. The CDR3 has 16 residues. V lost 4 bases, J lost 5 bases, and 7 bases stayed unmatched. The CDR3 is CASSRILAGVNNEQFF. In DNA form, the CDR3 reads TGTGCCAGCAGCCGCATACTAGCGGGGGTGAACAATGAGCAGTTCTTC.

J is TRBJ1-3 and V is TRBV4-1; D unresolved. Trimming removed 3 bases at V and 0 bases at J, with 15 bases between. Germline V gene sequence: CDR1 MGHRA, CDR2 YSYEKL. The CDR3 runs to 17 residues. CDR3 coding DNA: TGCGCCAGCAGCCACGCCCCGGGATCAAGCTCTGGAAACACCATATATTTT. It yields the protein CASSHAPGSSSGNTIYF.